Listed here is a single T cell receptor (beta chain). These data originate in a study of T cell responses to AZD1222 COVID-19 vaccine. Using immunoSEQ multiplex PCR, the repertoire was profiled, and TCRdb retains in-frame clones only, with some absent. This table holds fewer than 120,000 clones, roughly 92% found once. CDR3 length: 16 residues. Germline trimming cut 4 bases from V and 5 bases from J; bases unmatched to any gene: 12. From germline, CDR1 is SGHRS and CDR2 YFSETQ. Analysis merged second doses at about 4 or about 12 weeks. The sample consisted of peripheral blood, taken 28 days after the second AZD1222 dose. The sequence came from an adult who received the AZD1222 COVID-19 vaccine. The chain recombines TRBV5-1 with TRBJ2-5; 9 nucleotides align to TRBD2. CDR3 bases: TGCGCCAGCAGCCCGGCGGTAGCGGGGGCGGGGGAGACCCAGTACTTC. It specifies CASSPAVAGAGETQYF.